This T cell receptor (beta chain) was sequenced in a study of CD8 T cells in ankylosing spondylitis (dated by TCRdb to about 2017). A note on the overall study: To find TCR variants linked to disease, the study profiled T cell receptor beta repertoires in ankylosing spondylitis patients and healthy donors. The whole study cohort included about a hundred healthy donors and 25 ankylosing spondylitis patients. Peripheral blood was sampled, and synovial fluid was additionally collected from ankylosing spondylitis patients. Overall results and qualifications from the work: The disease-linked clones showed a CD8+ phenotype and occurred at relatively low frequencies in peripheral blood. Blood from ankylosing spondylitis patients appeared to be characterized by a TCR beta motif composed of under ten highly homologous amino acid variants. Some motif variants were previously reported in synovial fluid and blood of reactive arthritis patients, suggesting common disease-initiation mechanisms. The disease-linked clones were reported as significantly enriched in matched synovial fluid samples from ankylosing spondylitis patients.

This clonotype appeared many times. No cognate antigen has been identified for it. No clone much larger than this one lies a single base away; base qualities are absent. Sequencing relied on an Illumina HiSeq 2500. Quantitative 5'-RACE with molecular barcodes was used to prepare TCR beta libraries. The authors processed their data as follows. To identify disease-linked TCR variants, a new computational method was used, one built on a probabilistic model of VDJ rearrangement. TCRdb reran the public reads through fastp at Q25 and MiXCR, keeping productive beta chains. CDR3 protein sequences are deduplicated, and each keeps its most common genes and DNA. The V and J calls shown here were made by TCRdb, not taken from the authors' results. Present in this sample are a few hundred thousand distinct CDR3 sequences, 8% to 11% of which were seen just once. The leading ten clones occupy 21% of the sample. CDR1 DFQATT and CDR2 SNEGSKA are derived from the germline V gene (reference sequence). From cysteine to phenylalanine, the CDR3 is 18 amino acids long. Of all the DNA, just the CDR3 is kept, 54 bases in frame from base 1. V is reduced by 0 bases and J by 9 bases, leaving a spacing of 27 bases between them.

The sequenced material came from blood, either unsorted or a sorted T cell fraction (not recorded which). The chain was built from TRBV20-1 and TRBJ2-1, and perhaps TRBD2 as D gene, on 6 matching bases. This receptor was obtained from a male donor with ankylosing spondylitis or in good health (not recorded which). The encoded CDR3 is CSARDRRGGSLIKSEQFF. The DNA sequence reads TGCAGTGCTAGAGATCGGCGGGGTGGGTCATTAATTAAGAGTGAGCAGTTCTTC.